A selection of T cell receptor beta chains follows, all from one sample in a study of control samples from healthy donors and cancer patients. Repertoires were generated with immunoSEQ multiplex PCR, while TCRdb's copy carries only in-frame clones and drops some. Found here are about 210,000 clones; the top ten clones hold around 2%. Sequences were obtained from blood. The receptors shown here come from a woman in her thirties in good health. Each CDR3 is given with its conserved first and last residue. The D gene is left open where the match is weak.

. TRBJ1-2 TRBV3-1/TRBV3-2 TGTGCCGTCGACAGGATTCGACTAAGATATGGCTACACCTTC CAVDRIRLRYGYTF
. TRBJ1-1 TRBV4-1 TGCGCCAGCAGCCAAGGACGAGGGGGAATGAACACTGAAGCTTTCTTT CASSQGRGGMNTEAFF
TRBD2 TRBJ2-7 TRBV3-1/TRBV3-2 TGTGCCAGCAGCCAAGGGACTAGCGGGCCCTACGAGCAGTACTTC CASSQGTSGPYEQYF
. TRBJ1-1 TRBV19 TGTGCCAGTAGTGGGGAGATGCCTGAAGCTTTCTTT CASSGEMPEAFF
. TRBJ2-1 TRBV10-3 TGTGCCATCAGTGACCTAACTCGGGGTGAGCAGTTCTTC CAISDLTRGEQFF
. TRBJ1-4 TRBV5-6 TGTGCCAGCAGCTTGGTTGGAGATTTCAATGAAAAACTGTTTTTT CASSLVGDFNEKLFF
. TRBJ1-5 TRBV28 TGTGCCAGCAGTTCTCGAGGTCAGCCCCAGCATTTT CASSSRGQPQHF
. TRBJ1-4 TRBV10-2 TGCGCCAGCAGAAGGGGATGGGGGACTAATGAAAAACTGTTTTTT CASRRGWGTNEKLFF
. TRBJ2-3 TRBV5-1 TGCGCCAGCAGCTTAACGTATCCAAGAAGGACCACAGATACGCAGTATTTT CASSLTYPRRTTDTQYF
. TRBJ1-4 TRBV5-1 TGCGCCAGCAGGCGGGTCGAGAGTGAAAAACTGTTTTTT CASRRVESEKLFF
. TRBJ2-5 TRBV4-1 TGCGCCAGCAGCCAAGTAGTTGGGATCCAGTACTTC CASSQVVGIQYF
. TRBJ1-1 TRBV5-1 TGCGCCAGCAGTGAACAGGCCCTTAGTGAAGCTTTCTTT CASSEQALSEAFF
. TRBJ2-3 TRBV6-5 TGTGCCAGCAGTTATCAGGGATCCCGCACAGATACGCAGTATTTT CASSYQGSRTDTQYF
. TRBJ1-2 TRBV6-2/TRBV6-3 TGTGCCAGCAGCAGACAGGTTAACTATGGCTACACCTTC CASSRQVNYGYTF
. TRBJ1-2 TRBV28 TGTGCCAGCATACCTCGGGGGAATAGCTATGGCTACACCTTC CASIPRGNSYGYTF
. TRBJ1-2 TRBV6-2/TRBV6-3 TGTGCCAGCAGTTCGATTGTAGACGGATCTAACTATGGCTACACCTTC CASSSIVDGSNYGYTF
. TRBJ1-6 TRBV10-3 TGTGCCATCAGTCCCAGGACCCCGGGGGACAATTCACCCCTCCACTTT CAISPRTPGDNSPLHF
. TRBJ1-2 TRBV28 TGTGCCAGCAAGGGGACGGGGGGCTACACCTTC CASKGTGGYTF
. TRBJ2-1 TRBV27 TGTGCCAGCAGTTCGGGCTTACTAGCCCCCTTCTACAATGAGCAGTTCTTC CASSSGLLAPFYNEQFF